The count of the clone carrying this T cell receptor beta chain is one. The sample holds other DNA sequences that translate to the same CDR3. These data originate in a study of blood T cell repertoires in COVID-19. Sequencing used immunoSEQ multiplex PCR; TCRdb keeps in-frame clones, though not all of them. The sample includes approximately 200,000 clones, roughly 80% of them seen just once. The V gene end was trimmed by 4 bases and the J gene end by 5 bases; junction bases not matched to a gene: 5. This CDR3 has 15 amino acids. Germline assignment: CDR1 SGHRS and CDR2 YFSETQ. This chain uses TRBV5-1 with TRBJ2-2; 10 nucleotides align to TRBD1. The sample consisted of PBMCs or T cells enriched from blood (not recorded which). This clonotype originated in a woman in her 30s who had recovered from COVID-19. CDR3 in amino acids: CASSPRTGGTGELFF. CDR3 nucleotides: TGCGCCAGCAGCCCTCGGACAGGGGGAACCGGGGAGCTGTTTTTT. Full variable domain (rest looked up from reference TRBV5-1 and TRBJ2-2): KAGVTQTPRYLIKTRGQQVTLSCSPISGHRSVSWYQQTPGQGLQFLFEYFSETQRNKGNFPGRFSGRQFSNSRSEMNVSTLELGDSALYLCASSPRTGGTGELFFGEGSRLTVL.